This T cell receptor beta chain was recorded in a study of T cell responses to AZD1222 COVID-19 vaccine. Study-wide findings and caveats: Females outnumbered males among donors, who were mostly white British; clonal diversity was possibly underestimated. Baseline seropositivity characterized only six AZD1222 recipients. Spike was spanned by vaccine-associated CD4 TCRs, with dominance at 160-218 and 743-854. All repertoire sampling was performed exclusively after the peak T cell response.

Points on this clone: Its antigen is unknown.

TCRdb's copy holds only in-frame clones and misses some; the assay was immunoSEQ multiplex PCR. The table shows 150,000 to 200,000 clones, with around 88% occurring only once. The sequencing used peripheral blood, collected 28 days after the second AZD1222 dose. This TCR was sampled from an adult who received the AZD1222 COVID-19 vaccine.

CDR3 nucleotides: TGCGCCAGCAGCTTGCCCCCGACTAGCGGGGGCAGGCAAAACATTCAGTACTTC. Translating it yields CASSLPPTSGGRQNIQYF. V usage is TRBV5-1 and J usage is TRBJ2-4, with 12 positions matching TRBD2. Germline CDR1 SGHRS, CDR2 YFSETQ. J lost 5 bases, V lost 1 base, and 10 bases had no gene match. The CDR3 sequence is 18 residues long.